Shown below are 25 T cell receptor beta chains from a single sample sequenced in a study of Ad26.COV2.S vaccination and SARS-CoV-2 variants. Treatment of the sample: 15 to 20 received Ad26.COV2.S at low or high dose, single or two shots; about 5 received placebo; per-sample allocation not given. Day 63 following the first vaccine or placebo injection was when the samples were taken. The repertoire was sequenced with immunoSEQ multiplex PCR; TCRdb's copy has only in-frame clones and lacks some. Of a few hundred thousand clones listed, around 87% are singletons. Sequencing was performed on peripheral blood, taken in a trial of Ad26.COV2.S vaccine versus placebo. The receptors come from a person aged 18-60 years who received the Ad26.COV2.S COVID-19 vaccine or a placebo.

This chain joins TRBV2 and TRBJ2-5; D is uncertain. The germline V gene encodes CDR1 SNHLY and CDR2 FYNNEI. Trimming took 5 bases from V and 1 from J, leaving 11 bases between them. The CDR3 length is 14 residues. The CDR3 nucleotides are TGTGCCAGCAGTAGAGAGCAGATCCAAGAGACCCAGTACTTC. Protein sequence: CASSREQIQETQYF.

The V and J genes are TRBV19 and TRBJ2-7; D is possibly TRBD1 or TRBD2 (5 bases each). Trimming stripped 3 bases from V and 0 bases from J, with 15 bases between. Germline lookup yields CDR1 LNHDA and CDR2 SQIVND (reference sequence). The CDR3 length is 16 residues. The CDR3 protein is CASSMRGGASSYEQYF. CDR3 coding DNA: TGTGCCAGTAGTATGAGGGGCGGCGCCAGCTCCTACGAGCAGTACTTC.

The V and J genes are TRBV29-1 and TRBJ1-2; the D gene is possibly TRBD1 (6 bases). Germline V gene data show CDR1 as SQVTM and CDR2 as ANQGSEA. V gave up 7 bases and J gave up 0 bases, with 18 bases separating them. CDR3 length equals 15 residues. CDR3 nucleotides: TGCAGCGCGGCCCGGGGGGCAGGAACTAACTATGGCTACACCTTC. Its translation is CSAARGAGTNYGYTF.

This rearrangement joins TRBV5-4 to TRBJ2-2, with 8 bases identical to TRBD1. V shed 2 bases, J shed 6 bases, and the junction held 12 bases outside the gene matches. From germline, CDR1 is SGHNT and CDR2 YYREEE (reference sequence). CDR3 size: 17 residues. The CDR3 DNA reads TGTGCCAGCAGCTTAGAACGGGACAGGTTTTCGGCCGGGGAGCTGTTTTTT. Protein: CASSLERDRFSAGELFF.

This clone was picked up a small number of times. The chain joins TRBV2 to TRBJ1-2, with 8 positions matching TRBD1. The CDR3 is 15 amino acids. The germline CDR1 and CDR2 sequences are SNHLY and FYNNEI. With 6 bases clipped from V and 1 base from J, the junction kept 7 bases outside the gene matches. CDR3 coding DNA: TGTGCCAGCAGCAGCCAGGACAGGGATAACTATGGCTACACCTTC. Translated: CASSSQDRDNYGYTF.

V and J are TRBV30 and TRBJ2-6; 7 bases match TRBD1. The CDR3 runs to 16 residues. Trimming at V came to 3 bases and at J to 4 bases, leaving 9 bases not matched to a gene. Looked up from germline, CDR1 is GTSNPN and CDR2 is SVGIG (reference sequence). The CDR3 protein is CAWSRQGPRGANVLTF. The DNA of the CDR3 is TGTGCCTGGAGCCGACAGGGCCCCAGGGGGGCCAACGTCCTGACTTTC.

The chain combines TRBV5-4 with TRBJ1-1, with D possibly matching TRBD1 (6 bases). Germline CDR1 SGHNT, CDR2 YYREEE (reference sequence). This CDR3 spans 16 amino acids. The germline V and J ends were trimmed by 0 bases and 5 bases, with 17 bases remaining between them. DNA for the CDR3: TGTGCCAGCAGCTTGGTGAGGTCAGGGGCGAAGACTGAAGCTTTCTTT. Its translation is CASSLVRSGAKTEAFF.

This chain connects TRBV4-3 to TRBJ2-7; weak D call: TRBD2 (5 bases). V shed 4 bases and J shed 1 base, with 17 bases lying between them. The CDR3 covers 16 residues. The germline V gene has CDR1 LGHNA and CDR2 YSLEER. The CDR3 DNA is TGCGCCAGCAGCCGAGACCTATTTGAGGGATCCTACGAGCAGTACTTC. Its translation is CASSRDLFEGSYEQYF.

V usage is TRBV6-1 and J usage is TRBJ1-3; D not certain. Germline values: CDR1 MNHNS, CDR2 SASEGT. This CDR3 is built from 15 residues. V shed 1 base and J shed 7 bases, with 14 bases lying between them. The DNA of the CDR3 is TGTGCCAGCAGTGAAGGGGTGTGGGAGGCTAACACCATATATTTT. It is translated as CASSEGVWEANTIYF.

The chain employs TRBV20-1 and TRBJ1-1, with D maybe TRBD1 (5 bases). Trimming pared 3 bases from V and 1 base from J, leaving 9 bases between. CDR1 and CDR2 (germline): DFQATT, SNEGSKA (reference sequence). The length of the CDR3 is 13 residues. CDR3 loop: CSASGGANTEAFF. The CDR3 DNA reads TGCAGTGCTAGTGGGGGTGCGAACACTGAAGCTTTCTTT.

The chain carries TRBV3-1 (or the pseudogene TRBV3-2) and TRBJ2-3; D might be TRBD2 (6 bases). The germline CDR1 and CDR2 sequences are LGHDT and YNNKEL (reference sequence). V was clipped by 1 base and J by 6 bases, with 17 bases between them. The CDR3 has 16 residues. CDR3 in amino acids: CASSQGLANTSDTQYF. In DNA, the CDR3 is TGTGCCAGCAGCCAAGGGCTAGCGAATACCTCCGATACGCAGTATTTT.

This chain joins TRBV11-2 and TRBJ1-2, with TRBD1 identical over 9 bases. CDR3 length: 13 residues. Germline V gives CDR1 SGHAT, CDR2 FQNNGV. V lost 5 bases, J lost 8 bases, and 6 bases stayed unmatched. CDR3 residues: CASSEGQGSGYTF. The CDR3 DNA is TGTGCCAGCAGCGAGGGACAGGGTAGCGGCTACACCTTC.

The CDR3 protein is CASSSVRDRSPGYTF. As DNA, the CDR3 is TGTGCCAGCAGTTCAGTCCGGGACAGAAGTCCTGGCTACACCTTC. V is TRBV28 and J is TRBJ1-2; 7 bases line up with TRBD1. Losses at the gene ends were 4 bases for V and 7 bases for J; bases not matched to a gene: 12. The length of the CDR3 is 15 residues. Germline V lookup: CDR1 MDHEN, CDR2 SYDVKM.

The gene calls are TRBV10-3 and TRBJ1-5; 10 positions match TRBD1. The CDR3 consists of 14 residues. Germline loops: CDR1 ENHRY, CDR2 SYGVKD. Trimming removed 5 bases from V and 7 bases from J; junction bases left unmatched: 5. The CDR3 nucleotides are TGTGCCATCAGTCCTGGGACAGGGGACCAGCCCCAGCATTTT. Protein product: CAISPGTGDQPQHF.

This clone occurred a few times. CDR3 region: CASSESTGRDTEAFF. The CDR3, as DNA: TGTGCCAGCAGTGAATCCACGGGACGGGACACTGAAGCTTTCTTT. V usage is TRBV6-1 and J usage is TRBJ1-1; D is possibly TRBD1 (5 bases). Trimming stripped 2 bases from V and 3 bases from J, with 13 bases between. Per germline, CDR1 MNHNS and CDR2 SASEGT. CDR3 length: 15 amino acids.

This clone was counted a single time. The rearrangement uses TRBV12-2 and TRBJ2-7; the DNA was not compared with TRBD1, the D call given in the table. TRBV12-2 is designated a pseudogene. The CDR3 covers 20 residues. The CDR3 is CASRLAVWTGPSSPHYEQYF. The CDR3 DNA reads TGTGCAAGTCGCTTAGCGGTCTGGACAGGGCCCTCATCCCCCCATTACGAGCAGTACTTC.

V is TRBV27 and J is TRBJ2-7; TRBD2 matches 7 bases. Trimming removed 6 bases from V and 2 bases from J; junction bases left unmatched: 10. CDR3 length equals 15 residues. Per the germline V gene, CDR1 is MNHEY and CDR2 is SMNVEV (reference sequence). CDR3 residues: CASSPAGGTPYEQYF. The CDR3 DNA is TGTGCCAGCAGCCCCGCCGGGGGGACTCCCTACGAGCAGTACTTC.

The rearrangement joins TRBV6-5 to TRBJ2-7, with D maybe TRBD2 (6 bases). This CDR3 is 14 amino acids long. Per germline, CDR1 MNHEY and CDR2 SVGAGI. V lost 11 bases, J lost 0 bases, and 17 bases lay in between. This CDR3 reads CAGLGLPSSYEQYF. DNA for the CDR3: TGTGCCGGACTGGGACTGCCGAGCTCCTACGAGCAGTACTTC.

In nucleotides, the CDR3 is TGTGCCAGCAGCGTAGGGGCCGGGATAGACACTGAAGCTTTCTTT. Amino acid sequence: CASSVGAGIDTEAFF. V is TRBV9 and J is TRBJ1-1, with D uncertain. V was trimmed by 0 bases and J by 3 bases, leaving 12 bases between them. The CDR3 totals 15 residues. Per the germline V gene, CDR1 is SGDLS and CDR2 is YYNGEE.

This rearrangement joins TRBV4-3 to TRBJ1-3; perhaps TRBD1 as D (5 bases). The V end was cut by 3 bases, the J end by 5 bases, with 17 bases between. The CDR3 consists of 16 residues. CDR1 is LGHNA, CDR2 YSLEER, per germline. For the CDR3, the DNA is TGCGCCAGCAGCCAGGGACCCGGCGCCCTCAGAAACACCATATATTTT. Translation: CASSQGPGALRNTIYF.

This clone was seen just once. Compared with germline, one end of the junction differs, possibly owing to a read error. The genes are TRBV30 and TRBJ2-7, with D maybe TRBD1 (5 bases). This CDR3 has 13 residues. Germline lookup yields CDR1 GTSNPN and CDR2 SVGIG (reference sequence). The CDR3 coding sequence is TGTGCCAGGAGTTGGGGCGCCGTCTACGAGCAGTACTTC. This gives the protein CARSWGAVYEQYF.

The V and J genes are TRBV7-2 and TRBJ2-1, with a possible D match to TRBD2 (6 bases). Per germline, CDR1 SGHTA and CDR2 FQGNSA. This CDR3 has 15 amino acids. V was clipped by 5 bases and J by 7 bases, with 18 bases between them. In DNA, the CDR3 is TGTGCCAGCAGCCACAGGAGCCGACGGGGGAATGAGCAGTTCTTC. Encoded protein: CASSHRSRRGNEQFF.

The chain recombines TRBV7-9 with TRBJ2-2; D may be TRBD1 (6 bases). The CDR3 length is 17 residues. The germline gives CDR1 SEHNR, CDR2 FQNEAQ (reference sequence). Trimming took 5 bases from V and 4 from J, leaving 20 bases between them. CDR3 residues: CASSQGRGATGTGELFF. CDR3 DNA: TGTGCCAGCAGCCAGGGGCGAGGTGCAACCGGCACCGGGGAGCTGTTTTTT.

There are a few counts of this clone. The chain employs TRBV5-1 and TRBJ2-1; D is unresolved. Germline CDR1 SGHRS, CDR2 YFSETQ. V dropped 0 bases and J dropped 5 bases, with 12 bases sitting between them. CDR3 size: 15 residues. The CDR3 bases are TGCGCCAGCAGCTTGGGAGTTTGGGCCGACAATGAGCAGTTCTTC. It specifies CASSLGVWADNEQFF.

V and J are TRBV30 and TRBJ2-2; D is uncertain. Germline loops: CDR1 GTSNPN, CDR2 SVGIG (reference sequence). V lost 5 bases and J lost 5, with 9 bases in between. CDR3 size: 12 residues. CDR3 amino acids: CAWDIGTGELFF. CDR3 sequence (DNA): TGTGCCTGGGACATCGGGACCGGGGAGCTGTTTTTT.